This TCR beta chain was sequenced for a study of T cell clonality in common variable immunodeficiency. Sequencing used immunoSEQ multiplex PCR; TCRdb keeps in-frame clones, though not all of them. The sample shows about 26,000 clones, none of them appearing just once. Study-level findings and limits: Fewer deletions and N-nucleotide insertions were reportedly seen in common variable immunodeficiency TCR beta sequences. The cause of increased CVID clonality remains unclear without subpopulation sequencing.

Of note for this clone: Its matching antigen is unknown. Read data end 3 residues before the CDR3 end; the end is taken from the germline J gene.

Germline assignment: CDR1 SGHRS and CDR2 YFSETQ. This CDR3 comprises 14 residues. The V segment lost 5 bases and the J segment 6 bases; nucleotides outside the gene matches: 10. This chain links TRBV5-1 with TRBJ2-7; TRBD1 agrees at 8 bases. Sequencing was performed on peripheral blood mononuclear cells. The TCR comes from a human donor with common variable immunodeficiency. This CDR3 is CASSPTGGSVEQYF. Partial CDR3 DNA: TGCGCCAGCAGTCCTACAGGGGGGTCCGTCGAG. The whole variable domain, filled in from reference TRBV5-1 and TRBJ2-7, reads KAGVTQTPRYLIKTRGQQVTLSCSPISGHRSVSWYQQTPGQGLQFLFEYFSETQRNKGNFPGRFSGRQFSNSRSEMNVSTLELGDSALYLCASSPTGGSVEQYFGPGTRLTVT.